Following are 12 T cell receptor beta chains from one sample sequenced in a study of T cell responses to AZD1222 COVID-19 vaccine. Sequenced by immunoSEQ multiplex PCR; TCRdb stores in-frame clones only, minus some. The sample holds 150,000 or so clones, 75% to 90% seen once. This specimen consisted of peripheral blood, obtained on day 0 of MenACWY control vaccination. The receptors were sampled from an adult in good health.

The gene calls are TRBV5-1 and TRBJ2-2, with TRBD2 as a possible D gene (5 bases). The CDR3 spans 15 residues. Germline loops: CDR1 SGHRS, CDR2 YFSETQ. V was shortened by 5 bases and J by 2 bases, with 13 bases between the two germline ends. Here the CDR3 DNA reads TGCGCCAGCAGATCCTTGGGAGAAAACACCGGGGAGCTGTTTTTT. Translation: CASRSLGENTGELFF.

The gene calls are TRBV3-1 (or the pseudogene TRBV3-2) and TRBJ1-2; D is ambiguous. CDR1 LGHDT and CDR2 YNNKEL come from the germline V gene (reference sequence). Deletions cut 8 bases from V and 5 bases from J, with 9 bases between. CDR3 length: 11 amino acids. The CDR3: CASGYRYGYTF. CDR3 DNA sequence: TGTGCCAGCGGGTATCGTTATGGCTACACCTTC.

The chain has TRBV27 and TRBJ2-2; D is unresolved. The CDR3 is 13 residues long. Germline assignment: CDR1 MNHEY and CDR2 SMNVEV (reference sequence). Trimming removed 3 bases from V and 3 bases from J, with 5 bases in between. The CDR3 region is CASSFRDTGELFF. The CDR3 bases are TGTGCCAGCAGTTTCCGGGACACCGGGGAGCTGTTTTTT.

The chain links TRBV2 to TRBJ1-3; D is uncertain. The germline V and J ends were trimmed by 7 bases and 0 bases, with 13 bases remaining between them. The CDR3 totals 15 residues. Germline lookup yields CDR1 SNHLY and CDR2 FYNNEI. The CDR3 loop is CASNLGRTSGNTIYF. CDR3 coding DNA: TGTGCCAGCAACCTCGGACGGACCTCTGGAAACACCATATATTTT.

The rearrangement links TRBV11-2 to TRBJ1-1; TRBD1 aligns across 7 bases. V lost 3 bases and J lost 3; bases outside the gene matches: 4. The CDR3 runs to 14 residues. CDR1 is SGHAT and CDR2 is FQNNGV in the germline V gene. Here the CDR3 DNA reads TGTGCCAGCAGCTTTTCAGGGGGGTACACTGAAGCTTTCTTT. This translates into CASSFSGGYTEAFF.

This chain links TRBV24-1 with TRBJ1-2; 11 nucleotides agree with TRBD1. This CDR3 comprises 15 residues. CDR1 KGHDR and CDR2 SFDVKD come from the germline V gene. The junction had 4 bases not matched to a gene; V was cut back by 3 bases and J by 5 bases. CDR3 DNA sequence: TGTGCCACCAGTGATGGGGGACAGGGGGGATATGGCTACACCTTC. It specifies CATSDGGQGGYGYTF.

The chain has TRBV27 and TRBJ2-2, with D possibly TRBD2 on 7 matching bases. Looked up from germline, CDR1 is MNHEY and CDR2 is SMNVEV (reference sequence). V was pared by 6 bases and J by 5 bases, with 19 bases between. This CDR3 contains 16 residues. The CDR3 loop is CASSRRGGPRTGELFF. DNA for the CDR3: TGTGCCAGCAGCCGGCGCGGGGGCCCGAGGACCGGGGAGCTGTTTTTT.

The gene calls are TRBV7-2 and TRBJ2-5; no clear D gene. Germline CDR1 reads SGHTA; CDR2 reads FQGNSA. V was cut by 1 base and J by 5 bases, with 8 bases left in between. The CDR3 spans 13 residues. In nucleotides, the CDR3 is TGTGCCAGCAGCTTAGATGCCATCGAGACCCAGTACTTC. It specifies CASSLDAIETQYF.

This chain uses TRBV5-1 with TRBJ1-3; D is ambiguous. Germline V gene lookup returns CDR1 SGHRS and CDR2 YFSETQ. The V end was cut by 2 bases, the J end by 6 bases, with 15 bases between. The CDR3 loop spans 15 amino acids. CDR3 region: CASSFRPSEENTIYF. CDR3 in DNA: TGCGCCAGCAGCTTTCGACCAAGCGAGGAAAACACCATATATTTT.

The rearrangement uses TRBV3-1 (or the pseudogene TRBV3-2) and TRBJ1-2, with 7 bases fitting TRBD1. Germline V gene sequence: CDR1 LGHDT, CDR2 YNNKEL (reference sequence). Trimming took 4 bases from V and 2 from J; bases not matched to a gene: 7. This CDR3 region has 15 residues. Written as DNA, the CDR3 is TGTGCCAGCAGCCGGTCCGGGACAGAGAACTATGGCTACACCTTC. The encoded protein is CASSRSGTENYGYTF.

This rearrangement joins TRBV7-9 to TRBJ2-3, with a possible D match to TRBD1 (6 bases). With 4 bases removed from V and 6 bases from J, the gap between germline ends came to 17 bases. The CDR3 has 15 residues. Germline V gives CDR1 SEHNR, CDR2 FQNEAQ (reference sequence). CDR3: CASSSLGRGSDTQYF. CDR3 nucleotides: TGTGCCAGCAGCTCTCTGGGCAGGGGCAGCGATACGCAGTATTTT.

This CDR3 is CASSNCGKNTEAFF. DNA for the CDR3: TGTGCCAGCAGCAACTGCGGAAAGAACACTGAAGCTTTCTTT. This chain joins TRBV21-1 and TRBJ1-1. TRBV21-1 constitutes a pseudogene. CDR3 length: 14 amino acids.